This T cell receptor (beta chain) was identified in a study of cytomegalovirus exposure and HLA in healthy donors. About the research overall: According to later analysis, the same platform produced the roughly 130 validation and several hundred first-cohort repertoires. Study-wide points: Altogether, about 160 TCR beta chains were recorded as cytomegalovirus-associated.

In this sample, this clone turned up once. Its antigen is undetermined. Generated by immunoSEQ multiplex PCR, the TCRdb table keeps only in-frame clones and is missing some. The sample has 100,000 to 120,000 clones; approximately 87% are singletons. Germline assignment: CDR1 SGHRS and CDR2 YFSETQ. V lost 4 bases and J lost 4, with 14 bases in between. The CDR3 extends over 14 amino acids. The sequence derives from a woman in her 30s in good health and CMV-seropositive. V is TRBV5-1 and J is TRBJ1-1; weak D call: TRBD1 (5 bases). Sequencing used PBMCs. The CDR3 DNA sequence: TGCGCCAGCAGCCCAGCGGGGGAAAGCACTGAAGCTTTCTTT. Amino acids: CASSPAGESTEAFF.